These 13 T cell receptor beta chains were all obtained from the same sample, sequenced in a study of T cells after yellow fever vaccination. TCRdb itself ran the 5' RACE reads through MiXCR, one entry per CDR3 protein. The data hold a few hundred thousand distinct CDR3 sequences, with 5.2% observed a single time. The sample consisted of CD4+ T cells sorted from PBMCs, taken on the day of the yellow fever booster vaccination. The receptors originated from a man between 18 and 35 years old who received the YFV17D yellow fever vaccine.

This clonotype was detected a few times. The chain links TRBV30 to TRBJ2-3; weak D call: TRBD1 (8 bases). The CDR3 is 17 residues long. The germline V gene encodes CDR1 GTSNPN and CDR2 SVGIG (reference sequence). V shed 0 bases and J shed 4 bases, with 20 bases lying between them. The CDR3 here is CAWSVQGGIITADTQYF. The CDR3 DNA sequence: TGTGCCTGGAGTGTACAGGGGGGGATAATTACAGCAGATACGCAGTATTTT.

This clonotype was observed a few times. The V call is TRBV6-2 or TRBV6-3, the J call TRBJ2-5; a weak D match, TRBD2 (6 bases). CDR1 and CDR2 (germline): MNHEY, SVGEGT. This CDR3 contains 17 residues. Trimming took 4 bases from V and 4 from J, leaving 22 bases between them. This CDR3 reads CASSSLLQRGGGETQYF. CDR3 sequence (DNA): TGTGCCAGCAGTTCCCTCCTGCAACGGGGAGGCGGAGAGACCCAGTACTTC.

The rearrangement links TRBV12-3 or TRBV12-4 to TRBJ2-2; D ambiguous. The CDR3 contains 16 residues. V was pared by 3 bases and J by 0 bases, with 11 bases between. The CDR3 bases are TGTGCCAGCAGTTTGCTACAGCTTTCGAACACCGGGGAGCTGTTTTTT. Protein product: CASSLLQLSNTGELFF.

For the CDR3, the DNA is TGTGCCAGCAGCTTATATGGAACCGTCGGGGGTGTAGCGGATACGCAGTATTTT. This encodes CASSLYGTVGGVADTQYF. This chain joins TRBV7-2 and TRBJ2-3, with TRBD2 as a possible D gene (6 bases). The CDR3 contains 18 residues. Germline V gene data show CDR1 as SGHTA and CDR2 as FQGNSA. Trimming shortened V by 2 bases and J by 6 bases, and 24 bases separated the two germline ends.

V usage is TRBV12-2 and J usage is TRBJ2-3; TRBD2 is taken as the D call from the table, unchecked against the DNA. TRBV12-2 constitutes a pseudogene. The CDR3 length is 20 residues. The CDR3 sequence: CASRLAPGLAGGILTDTQYF. CDR3 nucleotides: TGTGCAAGTCGCTTAGCGCCTGGTCTAGCGGGGGGCATTCTCACAGATACGCAGTATTTT.

A few counts support this clonotype. This chain uses TRBV6-1 with TRBJ1-4; 8 nucleotides agree with TRBD1. Germline V gene lookup returns CDR1 MNHNS and CDR2 SASEGT. The length of the CDR3 is 14 residues. J was trimmed by 8 bases and V by 8 bases; bases with no gene match: 10. The CDR3 loop is CASAGRTGNEKLFF. The CDR3 DNA follows: TGTGCCAGCGCAGGTCGGACAGGGAACGAAAAACTGTTTTTT.

The J gene is TRBJ1-5, the V gene TRBV20-1; D perhaps matches TRBD1 (5 bases). Deletions cut 3 bases from V and 4 bases from J, with 13 bases between. Germline-derived CDR1 and CDR2 are DFQATT and SNEGSKA (reference sequence). CDR3 length equals 14 residues. The CDR3 is CSASKGIANQPQHF. CDR3 nucleotide sequence: TGCAGTGCTAGCAAGGGGATAGCAAATCAGCCCCAGCATTTT.

The chain is built from TRBV7-3 and TRBJ2-5; 8 bases agree with TRBD2. This CDR3 contains 15 residues. J lost 4 bases, V lost 5 bases, and 9 bases had no gene match. Germline values: CDR1 SGHTA, CDR2 FQGTGA. CDR3 amino acids: CASSDRGGRGETQYF. As DNA, the CDR3 is TGTGCCAGCAGCGATCGGGGGGGCCGGGGAGAGACCCAGTACTTC.

This clonotype occurred a few times. The chain uses TRBV5-4 and TRBJ2-1; 7 nucleotides match TRBD2. J gave up 7 bases and V 1 base, and 8 bases lay outside the gene matches. There are 15 residues in the CDR3. Per the germline V gene, CDR1 is SGHNT and CDR2 is YYREEE (reference sequence). CDR3 amino acids: CASSLMGGGLNEQFF. Written as DNA, the CDR3 is TGTGCCAGCAGCTTGATGGGGGGGGGATTGAATGAGCAGTTCTTC.

There are many counts of this clonotype. The rearrangement uses TRBV5-1 and TRBJ1-6; 7 bases are shared with TRBD1. V was clipped by 4 bases and J by 13 bases; unmatched bases: 11. Germline V gives CDR1 SGHRS, CDR2 YFSETQ. This CDR3 is 14 amino acids long. The CDR3 bases are TGCGCCAGCAGCCCGGGACAGCCGGCCGTCCCCCTCCACTTT. Its translation: CASSPGQPAVPLHF.

This clonotype occurred many times. The rearrangement uses TRBV12-3 or TRBV12-4 and TRBJ1-5, with D possibly matching TRBD1 (6 bases). V lost 3 bases and J 8 bases, leaving 11 bases between the germline ends. The CDR3 totals 13 residues. In nucleotides, the CDR3 is TGTGCCAGCAGTTTGAGGGAGGGGGAGCCCCAGCATTTT. Residues: CASSLREGEPQHF.

This clonotype was counted only a few times. J is TRBJ2-7 and V is TRBV12-3 or TRBV12-4, with D perhaps given as TRBD1 or TRBD2 (5 bases each). The CDR3 runs to 13 residues. V was cut by 3 bases and J by 1 base, with 7 bases left in between. The CDR3 loop reads CASSFGASYEQYF. The CDR3 region has the DNA TGTGCCAGCAGTTTCGGGGCGTCCTACGAGCAGTACTTC.

J is TRBJ2-1 and V is TRBV11-1; D not resolved. V was clipped by 1 base and J by 15 bases, with 16 bases between them. The CDR3 is made up of 13 amino acids. From germline, CDR1 is SGHAT and CDR2 FQDESV (reference sequence). This chain's CDR3 is CASSLVGGPMSFF. CDR3 nucleotides: TGTGCCAGCAGCTTAGTTGGCGGTCCCATGTCGTTCTTC.